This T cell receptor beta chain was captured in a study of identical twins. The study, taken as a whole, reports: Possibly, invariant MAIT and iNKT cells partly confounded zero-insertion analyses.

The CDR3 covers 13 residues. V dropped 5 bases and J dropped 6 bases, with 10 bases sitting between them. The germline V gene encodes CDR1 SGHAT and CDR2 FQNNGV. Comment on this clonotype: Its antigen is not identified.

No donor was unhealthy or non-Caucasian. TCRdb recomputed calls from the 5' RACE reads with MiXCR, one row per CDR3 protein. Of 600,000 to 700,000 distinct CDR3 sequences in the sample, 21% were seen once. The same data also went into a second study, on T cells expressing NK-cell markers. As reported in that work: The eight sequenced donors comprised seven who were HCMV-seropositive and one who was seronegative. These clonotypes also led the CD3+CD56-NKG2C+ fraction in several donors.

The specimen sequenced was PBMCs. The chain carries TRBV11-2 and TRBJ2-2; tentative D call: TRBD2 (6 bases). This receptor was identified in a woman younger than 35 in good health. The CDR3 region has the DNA TGTGCCAGCAGCAGGAGGGACGCCGGGGAGCTGTTTTTT. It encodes CASSRRDAGELFF.